These T cell receptor beta chains were read from a single sample in a study of cytomegalovirus exposure and HLA in healthy donors. Method: immunoSEQ multiplex PCR; TCRdb's copy keeps in-frame clones and lacks some. The table shows some 200,000 clones, with around 75% occurring only once. Material: PBMCs. The receptors derive from a woman aged 25-40 years in good health and CMV-seronegative. Each CDR3 is given with its conserved first and last residue. The D gene is left open where the match is weak. Clone size is stated in some rows and not others, as once, few, many or a class when expanded.

clone_size j_call d_call v_call cdr3_length cdr3_aa cdr3_nt
NA TRBJ2-7 NA TRBV10-3 15 CAISESVSGGYEQYF TGTGCCATCAGTGAGTCAGTCAGTGGCGGCTACGAGCAGTACTTC
NA TRBJ2-1 TRBD2 TRBV7-2 17 CASSLAHGGSAYNEQFF TGTGCCAGCAGCTTAGCGCATGGCGGGAGTGCTTACAATGAGCAGTTCTTC
few TRBJ2-7 TRBD1 TRBV29-1 13 CSVLTGGGYEQYF TGCAGCGTTTTGACAGGGGGCGGCTACGAGCAGTACTTC
NA TRBJ2-3 NA TRBV7-2 14 CASSLASGQDRQYF TGTGCCAGCAGCTTAGCTAGCGGACAGGATAGGCAGTATTTT
NA TRBJ2-1 NA TRBV4-2 13 CASSRTGSGEQFF TGTGCCAGCAGCCGAACGGGGAGTGGTGAGCAGTTCTTC
NA TRBJ2-5 TRBD2 TRBV5-6 17 CASSLRTSAGRRETQYF TGTGCCAGCAGCTTGAGGACTAGCGCGGGAAGGAGGGAGACCCAGTACTTC
NA TRBJ1-3 NA TRBV6-4 14 CASTPQGSGNTIYF TGTGCCAGCACCCCCCAGGGGTCAGGAAACACCATATATTTT
few TRBJ2-7 NA TRBV27 14 CASSLGGLGGEQYF TGTGCCAGCAGTTTAGGCGGCCTCGGGGGAGAGCAGTACTTC
NA TRBJ2-1 TRBD2 TRBV11-2 14 CASSLYGGSGEQFF TGTGCCAGCAGCTTATACGGCGGGAGCGGTGAGCAGTTCTTC
NA TRBJ2-2 TRBD1 TRBV9 15 CASSGQGANTGELFF TGTGCCAGCAGCGGACAGGGGGCTAACACCGGGGAGCTGTTTTTT
NA TRBJ1-2 NA TRBV19 15 CASNGVPPWNYGYTF TGTGCCAGCAACGGGGTACCACCCTGGAACTATGGCTACACCTTC
NA TRBJ2-1 TRBD2 TRBV2 16 CASRPWREDSYNEQFF TGTGCCAGCCGACCGTGGCGGGAGGACTCCTACAATGAGCAGTTCTTC
NA TRBJ2-1 NA TRBV27 14 CASSFSRLTNEQFF TGTGCCAGCAGTTTCTCCCGGTTAACGAATGAGCAGTTCTTC
NA TRBJ1-5 NA TRBV19 12 CASRGPSQPQHF TGTGCCAGTAGGGGCCCCAGCCAGCCCCAGCATTTT
once TRBJ2-5 NA TRBV5-1 14 CASSLAPGGETQYF TGCGCCAGCAGCTTGGCCCCCGGTGGAGAGACCCAGTACTTC
once TRBJ1-1 TRBD1 TRBV7-3 13 CASSLRQGTEAFF TGTGCCAGCAGCTTAAGACAGGGAACTGAAGCTTTCTTT
NA TRBJ2-2 NA TRBV7-2 16 CASRLTPLQGIGELFF TGTGCCAGCAGGCTCACGCCTCTTCAGGGTATCGGGGAGCTGTTTTTT
NA TRBJ1-2 TRBD1 TRBV10-3 15 CAISAGTAVGYGYTF TGTGCCATCAGTGCGGGGACAGCCGTCGGCTATGGCTACACCTTC
NA TRBJ2-7 NA TRBV27 13 CASSFSAEGEQYF TGTGCCAGCAGCTTTAGTGCCGAGGGCGAGCAGTACTTC
NA TRBJ2-7 NA TRBV27 15 CASSLSSQNLHEQYF TGTGCCAGCAGTTTATCCTCACAGAATCTTCACGAGCAGTACTTC
NA TRBJ1-5 NA TRBV2 18 CASSERGTDYFSNQPQHF TGTGCCAGCAGTGAAAGGGGGACCGATTATTTTAGCAATCAGCCCCAGCATTTT
NA TRBJ2-3 NA TRBV27 15 CASSPRALSTDTQYF TGTGCCAGCAGCCCCCGAGCGCTGAGCACAGATACGCAGTATTTT
NA TRBJ1-1 TRBD1 TRBV5-6 14 CASRIEGAGTEAFF TGTGCCAGCAGGATAGAGGGGGCCGGCACTGAAGCTTTCTTT
few TRBJ1-5 NA TRBV18 13 CASSRQDNQPQHF TGTGCCAGCTCTCGGCAGGACAATCAGCCCCAGCATTTT
NA TRBJ2-1 NA TRBV4-1 17 CASSQVHIGALDNEQFF TGCGCCAGCAGCCAAGTTCACATAGGGGCCCTGGACAATGAGCAGTTCTTC
few TRBJ1-1 NA TRBV9 14 CASSVEGLNTEAFF TGTGCCAGCAGCGTAGAGGGGTTGAACACTGAAGCTTTCTTT
NA TRBJ2-1 NA TRBV9 15 CASSVDASSVNEQFF TGTGCCAGCAGCGTGGATGCGTCTAGCGTAAATGAGCAGTTCTTC
NA TRBJ1-4 TRBD1 TRBV2 17 CASSGINRQGLSEKLFF TGTGCCAGCAGCGGTATAAACAGACAGGGGTTGAGTGAAAAACTGTTTTTT
NA TRBJ1-5 NA TRBV2 14 CASTSHGRDQPQHF TGTGCCAGCACCTCGCACGGGAGAGATCAGCCCCAGCATTTT
NA TRBJ2-1 TRBD2 TRBV5-4 20 CASSASRTSGGVSSYNEQFF TGTGCCAGCAGCGCTTCCAGGACTAGCGGGGGGGTGAGCTCCTACAATGAGCAGTTCTTC
NA TRBJ2-1 TRBD1 TRBV5-1 16 CASSFQVTGGDNEQFF TGCGCCAGCAGCTTTCAGGTGACAGGGGGAGACAATGAGCAGTTCTTC
few TRBJ2-3 NA TRBV11-2 14 CASSLVGRGDTQYF TGTGCCAGCAGCTTAGTCGGCCGGGGGGATACGCAGTATTTT
NA TRBJ2-3 TRBD2 TRBV5-1 15 CASSLELVGGDTQYF TGCGCCAGCAGCTTGGAACTCGTCGGGGGGGATACGCAGTATTTT
NA TRBJ1-1 NA TRBV7-9 15 CASSLDFGVNTEAFF TGTGCCAGCAGCTTAGACTTCGGGGTGAACACTGAAGCTTTCTTT
NA TRBJ2-2 TRBD2 TRBV2 16 CASSVRAGGGTGELFF TGTGCCAGCAGTGTAAGGGCGGGGGGCGGCACCGGGGAGCTGTTTTTT
NA TRBJ2-6 NA TRBV7-3 16 CASSPSQVPGANVLTF TGTGCCAGCAGTCCCTCTCAGGTGCCTGGGGCCAACGTCCTGACTTTC
NA TRBJ2-5 TRBD2 TRBV7-2 16 CASRLAGGWAGETQYF TGTGCCAGTAGACTAGCGGGAGGGTGGGCCGGAGAGACCCAGTACTTC
few TRBJ1-1 NA TRBV15 14 CATSRDRLSVVAFF TGTGCCACCAGCAGAGATCGATTGTCGGTTGTAGCTTTCTTT
NA TRBJ2-1 TRBD1 TRBV18 16 CASSPPAGGSYNEQFF TGTGCCAGCTCACCACCGGCAGGGGGCTCCTACAATGAGCAGTTCTTC
NA TRBJ2-7 NA TRBV7-3 13 CASSLDRLQEQYF TGTGCCAGCAGCTTAGATAGACTTCAGGAGCAGTACTTC
few TRBJ1-2 NA TRBV4-1 15 CASSQVQRTNYGYTF TGCGCCAGCAGCCAAGTTCAGCGAACTAACTATGGCTACACCTTC
NA TRBJ1-5 TRBD1 TRBV18 15 CASSPGQGGNQPQHF TGTGCCAGCTCACCCGGGCAGGGGGGCAATCAGCCCCAGCATTTT
NA TRBJ1-2 NA TRBV10-3 15 CAISGTGKTNYGYTF TGTGCCATCAGTGGAACAGGGAAAACTAACTATGGCTACACCTTC
NA TRBJ2-1 NA TRBV19 15 CASSMTTGINNEQFF TGTGCCAGTAGTATGACCACCGGGATTAACAATGAGCAGTTCTTC
NA TRBJ1-2 TRBD1 TRBV28 12 CASSWDRGYYTF TGTGCCAGCAGTTGGGACAGGGGGTATTACACCTTC
few TRBJ1-1 NA TRBV27 15 CASSFRQTVNTEAFF TGTGCCAGCAGTTTCCGACAGACCGTGAACACTGAAGCTTTCTTT
few TRBJ2-7 TRBD1 TRBV28 14 CASTGGTGIDEQYF TGTGCCTCAACGGGCGGGACAGGGATCGACGAGCAGTACTTC
NA TRBJ1-2 NA TRBV6-4 13 CASRGGWGWGYTF TGTGCCAGCCGAGGGGGTTGGGGTTGGGGCTACACCTTC
NA TRBJ1-4 TRBD1 TRBV7-3 15 CASSLRAGGGEKLFF TGTGCCAGCAGCTTAAGGGCAGGGGGCGGCGAAAAACTGTTTTTT
NA TRBJ1-1 NA TRBV6-6 14 CASLLGNRRTEAFF TGTGCCAGCCTCCTAGGGAATCGGAGGACTGAAGCTTTCTTT
NA TRBJ1-1 NA TRBV30 14 CAWRNRIMNTEAFF TGTGCCTGGAGGAACAGGATCATGAACACTGAAGCTTTCTTT
few TRBJ1-6 TRBD1 TRBV6-4 14 CASSTGQPNSPLHF TGTGCCAGCAGTACGGGACAGCCTAATTCACCCCTCCACTTT
NA TRBJ2-3 NA TRBV2 15 CASSQTGVDTDTQYF TGTGCCAGCAGCCAGACTGGAGTGGACACAGATACGCAGTATTTT
NA TRBJ2-5 TRBD2 TRBV4-1 16 CASSQGRIGGGETQYF TGCGCCAGCAGCCAAGGCCGCATCGGGGGAGGGGAGACCCAGTACTTC
NA TRBJ1-3 NA TRBV7-2 15 CASSLTLIPGNTIYF TGTGCCAGCAGCTTAACATTGATTCCTGGAAACACCATATATTTT
few TRBJ2-7 NA TRBV29-1 11 CSVEQSYEQYF TGCAGCGTTGAACAGTCCTACGAGCAGTACTTC
NA TRBJ2-3 NA TRBV12-5 14 CASGYQGFTDTQYF TGTGCTAGTGGTTATCAGGGTTTCACAGATACGCAGTATTTT
NA TRBJ2-7 TRBD2 TRBV4-3 18 CASSQSAVRVAGRYEQYF TGCGCCAGCAGCCAATCTGCCGTGCGGGTAGCGGGACGGTACGAGCAGTACTTC
NA TRBJ2-7 NA TRBV14 14 CASSSGIRTDEQYF TGTGCCAGCAGCTCAGGGATCCGAACTGACGAGCAGTACTTC
NA TRBJ2-7 TRBD2 TRBV5-5 16 CASSLIGGLAFYEQYF TGTGCCAGCAGCTTGATAGGGGGACTAGCCTTCTACGAGCAGTACTTC